The source of this T cell receptor beta chain is a study of blood T cells in healthy people across ages. For the second PCR, which ran for roughly 6 to 11 cycles, a sample-barcoded 5' primer and a J-beta primer mix were used. One entry per CDR3 protein results from TCRdb running MiXCR on the 5' RACE reads. The repertoire holds hundreds of thousands of distinct CDR3 sequences, with around a quarter as singletons. CDR3 length: 12 residues. The germline V gene encodes CDR1 GTSNPN and CDR2 SVGIG (reference sequence). On this clonotype itself: One junction end does not reproduce the germline sequence, and a read error may be involved.

These same records also appear under a second study, on T cells of mothers and their children.

The receptor was derived from a boy aged 5-17 years in good health. Sequencing was carried out using blood. The chain combines TRBV30 with TRBJ2-3; D is uncertain. As DNA, the CDR3 is TGTGCCTGGAGTGTAAGCCCTGATACGCGGTATTTT. The encoded protein is CAWSVSPDTRYF.